This T cell receptor (beta chain) was captured in a study of cytomegalovirus exposure and HLA in healthy donors. Comment on this clone: The antigen is undetermined.

PCR primers comprised 60 Vbeta and 13 Jbeta primers. Generated by immunoSEQ multiplex PCR, the TCRdb table keeps only in-frame clones and is missing some. This sample has roughly 100,000 clones, with roughly 77% found just once. At collection, donors were nominally healthy, but unrecorded immune exposures were probable. Whole-study results and caveats: What a later analysis showed was that several of the most significant clusters appeared linked to common viral pathogens.

What was sequenced was PBMCs. This clonotype originated in a woman between 18 and 30 years old in good health and CMV-seropositive.

The CDR3 protein is CASSLSGGANTEAFF. As DNA, the CDR3 is TGTGCCAGCAGCTTAAGTGGCGGTGCGAACACTGAAGCTTTCTTT. The chain employs TRBV7-3 and TRBJ1-1, with D hard to call. This CDR3 has 15 amino acids. Trimming shortened V by 1 base and J by 1 base, and 10 bases separated the two germline ends. The germline gives CDR1 SGHTA, CDR2 FQGTGA.